This T cell receptor beta chain was retrieved from a study of cytomegalovirus exposure and HLA in healthy donors. Regarding the study as a whole: The majority of TCR sequences were rare, yet some public TCRs appeared in many donors. Judged likely to be a sequencing artifact was a cluster of highly shared sequence variants. Cytomegalovirus-associated status was assigned to approximately 160 TCR beta chains. A later analysis linked a missense variant in DCLRE1C to the trimming of TCR beta V and J genes.

Germline lookup yields CDR1 SEHNR and CDR2 FQNEAQ (reference sequence). CDR3 size: 15 residues. J lost 8 bases, V lost 0 bases, and 6 bases had no gene match. Details on this clone: Its cognate antigen is unknown.

PCR used 60 Vbeta primers and 13 Jbeta primers. Method: immunoSEQ multiplex PCR; TCRdb's copy keeps in-frame clones and lacks some. The sample yields about 180,000 clones, around three quarters seen once. The chain is built from TRBV7-9 and TRBJ2-1, with 8 positions matching TRBD2. Sequenced sample: PBMCs. The clonotype originates from a woman aged 40-49 years in good health and CMV-seronegative. DNA of the CDR3: TGTGCCAGCAGCTTAGCAGGACTAGCTTCCCATGAGCAGTTCTTC. This translates into CASSLAGLASHEQFF.